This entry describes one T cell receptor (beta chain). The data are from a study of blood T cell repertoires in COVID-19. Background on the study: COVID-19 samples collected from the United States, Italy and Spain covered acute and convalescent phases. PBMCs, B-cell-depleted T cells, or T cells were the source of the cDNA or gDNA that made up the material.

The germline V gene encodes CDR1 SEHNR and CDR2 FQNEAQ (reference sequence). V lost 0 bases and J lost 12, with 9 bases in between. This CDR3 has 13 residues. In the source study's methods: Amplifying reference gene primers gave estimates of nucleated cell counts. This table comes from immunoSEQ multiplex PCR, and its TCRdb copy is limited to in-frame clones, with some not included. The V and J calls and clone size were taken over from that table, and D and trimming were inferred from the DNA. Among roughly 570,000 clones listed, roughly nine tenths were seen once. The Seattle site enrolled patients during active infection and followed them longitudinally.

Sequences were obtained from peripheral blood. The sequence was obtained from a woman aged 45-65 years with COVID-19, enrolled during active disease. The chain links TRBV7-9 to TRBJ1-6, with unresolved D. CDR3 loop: CASSLAGGGPLHF. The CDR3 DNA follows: TGTGCCAGCAGCTTAGCAGGTGGCGGACCCCTCCACTTT.